These T cell receptor beta chains were read from a single sample in a study of OX40 agonist ivuxolimab in advanced cancers. Method: immunoSEQ multiplex PCR; TCRdb's copy keeps in-frame clones and lacks some. This table holds tens of thousands of clones, roughly four fifths found once. The sequences come from CD4+ or CD8+ T cells sorted from blood, collected in a trial of the OX40 agonist ivuxolimab. Source of these receptors: an adult with an advanced solid tumor such as melanoma, head and neck, liver or kidney cancer. The CDR3 runs from the conserved cysteine through the conserved F or W. A D gene is named only where the DNA matches it firmly. Clone size, where shown, is once, few, many, or a class for clones that have expanded.

clone_size,v_call,j_call,d_call,cdr3_aa,cdr3_nt
NA,TRBV7-2,TRBJ2-3,NA,CASSLSWTGTDTQYF,TGTGCCAGCAGCTTGAGTTGGACTGGCACAGATACGCAGTATTTT
NA,TRBV28,TRBJ1-1,TRBD1,CATSGNRGNTEAFF,TGTGCCACCAGCGGCAACAGGGGCAACACTGAAGCTTTCTTT
NA,TRBV2,TRBJ1-4,NA,CASRDDSDAYNEKLFF,TGTGCCAGCAGAGATGACAGTGACGCGTATAATGAAAAACTGTTTTTT
NA,TRBV16,TRBJ2-5,NA,CASSQWETQYF,TGTGCCAGCAGCCAATGGGAGACCCAGTACTTC
NA,TRBV9,TRBJ1-2,TRBD1,CASSTGTGVYGYTF,TGTGCCAGCAGCACCGGGACAGGGGTCTATGGCTACACCTTC
NA,TRBV11-2,TRBJ2-3,NA,CASSSPGGRATNTDTQYF,TGTGCCAGCAGCTCCCCAGGGGGGCGAGCTACAAACACAGATACGCAGTATTTT
NA,TRBV11-1,TRBJ1-1,NA,CASSFSRNTEAFF,TGTGCCAGCAGCTTTAGCAGGAACACTGAAGCTTTCTTT
NA,TRBV18,TRBJ2-2,NA,CASSPPGKAGELFF,TGTGCCAGCTCACCACCTGGGAAGGCGGGGGAGCTGTTTTTT
NA,TRBV7-2,TRBJ2-3,TRBD1,CASSLHLTGGADTQYF,TGTGCCAGCAGCCTCCACCTGACAGGGGGCGCAGATACGCAGTATTTT
NA,TRBV12-5,TRBJ2-6,TRBD1,CASGLVRGGAGVSGANVLTF,TGTGCTAGTGGTTTGGTACGAGGGGGCGCAGGGGTTAGTGGGGCCAACGTCCTGACTTTC
NA,TRBV18,TRBJ1-5,NA,CASSPYSGFQPQHF,TGTGCCAGCTCACCATACAGTGGGTTTCAGCCCCAGCATTTT
NA,TRBV27,TRBJ2-7,TRBD2,CASAGGGWGYEQYF,TGTGCCAGCGCTGGGGGGGGATGGGGCTACGAGCAGTACTTC
NA,TRBV18,TRBJ1-2,NA,CASSIGGDGYTF,TGTGCCAGCTCGATCGGGGGCGACGGCTACACCTTC
NA,TRBV10-3,TRBJ2-1,TRBD2,CAASPSGRANEQFF,TGTGCCGCCTCGCCTAGCGGGAGGGCGAATGAGCAGTTCTTC
NA,TRBV6-1,TRBJ1-2,NA,CVLRGPLLGYTF,TGTGTCCTTCGGGGGCCCCTATTGGGCTACACCTTC
few,TRBV27,TRBJ1-2,NA,CASRPLGAGRQTNGYTF,TGTGCCAGCAGGCCCCTTGGGGCCGGGCGACAGACCAATGGCTACACCTTC
NA,TRBV6-5,TRBJ2-7,NA,CASRRALTPTEQYF,TGTGCCAGCAGACGGGCACTAACCCCTACCGAGCAGTACTTC
once,TRBV20-1,TRBJ2-3,NA,CSAGLTDTQYF,TGCAGTGCTGGACTCACAGATACGCAGTATTTT
NA,TRBV5-1,TRBJ2-1,NA,CASSSHNEQFF,TGCGCCAGCAGCTCACACAATGAGCAGTTCTTC
NA,TRBV9,TRBJ1-5,TRBD1,CASSRTGRNQPQHF,TGTGCCAGCAGCCGGACAGGCCGCAATCAGCCCCAGCATTTT
NA,TRBV10-2,TRBJ1-2,NA,CASSETGLYGYTF,TGCGCCAGCAGTGAGACCGGCCTCTATGGCTACACCTTC
NA,TRBV15,TRBJ1-2,NA,CATSREPRANYGYTF,TGTGCCACCAGCAGAGAACCCAGGGCCAACTATGGCTACACCTTC
NA,TRBV30,TRBJ1-6,TRBD1,CAWTQQGYHSPLHF,TGTGCCTGGACCCAACAGGGGTATCATTCACCCCTCCACTTT
NA,TRBV5-1,TRBJ2-5,TRBD1,CASSMGQRWETQYF,TGCGCCAGCAGCATGGGACAGCGGTGGGAGACCCAGTACTTC
once,TRBV11-2,TRBJ1-2,NA,CAVRGEAGIYGYTF,TGTGCCGTCCGAGGGGAGGCCGGAATCTATGGCTACACCTTC
NA,TRBV18,TRBJ1-1,NA,CASYRVGTEAFF,TGTGCCAGCTATCGAGTGGGCACTGAAGCTTTCTTT
NA,TRBV5-1,TRBJ1-2,NA,CASSTAGLGYGYTF,TGCGCCAGCAGTACCGCCGGACTGGGCTATGGCTACACCTTC
NA,TRBV25-1,TRBJ2-3,NA,CASSDRSGNTDTQYF,TGTGCCAGCAGTGATCGGTCAGGGAATACAGATACGCAGTATTTT
NA,TRBV15,TRBJ1-5,NA,CATSRDPNSRIQPQHF,TGTGCCACCAGCAGAGATCCCAACAGCCGTATCCAGCCCCAGCATTTT
NA,TRBV7-6,TRBJ1-2,NA,CASSLGTPTGRGGYTF,TGTGCCAGCAGCTTAGGGACCCCCACTGGGCGTGGTGGCTACACCTTC
few,TRBV5-1,TRBJ2-7,NA,CASSLVLASYEQYF,TGCGCCAGCAGCTTGGTACTAGCAAGCTACGAGCAGTACTTC
NA,TRBV5-1,TRBJ1-1,NA,CASTWAGGNTEAFF,TGCGCCAGCACTTGGGCCGGAGGAAACACTGAAGCTTTCTTT
NA,TRBV27,TRBJ2-1,NA,CASSLQGSYNEQFF,TGTGCCAGCAGTTTACAGGGCTCCTACAATGAGCAGTTCTTC
NA,TRBV7-2,TRBJ2-7,TRBD2,CASSYSGSRLEQYF,TGTGCCAGCAGTTATAGCGGGAGTCGGCTCGAGCAGTACTTC
NA,TRBV15,TRBJ2-1,TRBD2,CATTLAGGKNNEQFF,TGTGCCACCACACTAGCGGGAGGGAAAAACAATGAGCAGTTCTTC
NA,TRBV11-1,TRBJ2-1,NA,CASSLAGAGRGSNEQFF,TGTGCCAGCAGCTTAGCCGGGGCGGGAAGGGGGAGCAATGAGCAGTTCTTC
NA,TRBV29-1,TRBJ1-2,NA,CSVSRGDYGYTF,TGCAGCGTTTCCCGGGGGGACTATGGCTACACCTTC
NA,TRBV6-5,TRBJ1-6,TRBD1,CATEGSGQLNSPLHF,TGTGCCACTGAGGGCTCGGGACAGCTTAATTCACCCCTCCACTTT
NA,TRBV7-9,TRBJ1-2,NA,CASSLDTAYYGYTF,TGTGCCAGCAGCTTAGACACTGCTTACTATGGCTACACCTTC
NA,TRBV10-3,TRBJ2-7,NA,CAIGGEELSEQYF,TGTGCCATCGGCGGGGAGGAACTCTCCGAGCAGTACTTC
NA,TRBV2,TRBJ1-2,NA,CASSEGLGYTF,TGTGCCAGCAGTGAAGGCTTGGGCTACACCTTC
NA,TRBV5-5,TRBJ2-7,NA,CASSLVDSYEQYF,TGTGCCAGCAGCTTGGTCGATTCCTACGAGCAGTACTTC
NA,TRBV4-2,TRBJ1-6,NA,CASSPEGDPNSPLHF,TGTGCCAGCAGCCCCGAGGGGGACCCTAATTCACCCCTCCACTTT
once,TRBV5-8,TRBJ2-7,NA,CASSFGPSSYEQYF,TGTGCCAGCAGCTTCGGACCCAGCTCCTACGAGCAGTACTTC
NA,TRBV2,TRBJ1-5,NA,CASSEVNQPQHF,TGTGCCAGCAGTGAAGTTAATCAGCCCCAGCATTTT
NA,TRBV5-1,TRBJ1-5,NA,CASSLEGLQPQHF,TGCGCCAGCAGCTTGGAAGGACTTCAGCCCCAGCATTTT
NA,TRBV19,TRBJ1-5,NA,CASSIKSQNQPQHF,TGTGCCAGTAGTATTAAGAGTCAGAATCAGCCCCAGCATTTT
NA,TRBV7-8,TRBJ2-2,TRBD2,CASSPRTSGGGTGELFF,TGTGCCAGCAGCCCCCGGACTAGCGGGGGAGGCACCGGGGAGCTGTTTTTT
NA,TRBV6-4,TRBJ1-1,NA,CASSYRMNTEAFF,TGTGCCAGCAGTTATCGGATGAACACTGAAGCTTTCTTT
NA,TRBV6-1,TRBJ1-1,TRBD1,CASSEIGQGSAFF,TGTGCCAGCAGTGAAATTGGACAGGGGAGCGCTTTCTTT
NA,TRBV2,TRBJ2-7,TRBD1,CASTDLAQGENYEQYF,TGTGCCAGCACCGATCTCGCACAGGGGGAAAACTACGAGCAGTACTTC
once,TRBV20-1,TRBJ2-1,NA,CSASRWNEQFF,TGCAGTGCCTCCCGGTGGAATGAGCAGTTCTTC
NA,TRBV29-1,TRBJ1-1,TRBD1,CSVPGGGRRNTEAFF,TGCAGCGTCCCAGGGGGGGGGAGGCGGAACACTGAAGCTTTCTTT
NA,TRBV4-1,TRBJ2-6,NA,CASSQAGAGANVLTF,TGCGCCAGCAGCCAAGCAGGGGCTGGGGCCAACGTCCTGACTTTC
NA,TRBV7-2,TRBJ1-4,NA,CASSIGANEKLFF,TGTGCCAGCAGCATCGGGGCTAATGAAAAACTGTTTTTT
NA,TRBV21-1,TRBJ1-2,NA,CASSKEVVPRWGYTF,TGTGCCAGCAGCAAAGAGGTGGTCCCGCGGTGGGGCTACACCTTC
NA,TRBV6-1,TRBJ1-5,NA,CASSTQGGQPQHF,TGTGCCAGCAGCACACAGGGAGGGCAGCCCCAGCATTTT
NA,TRBV19,TRBJ2-7,NA,CASSISAVVSEQYF,TGTGCCAGTAGTATAAGTGCCGTCGTGAGCGAGCAGTACTTC